Below are 18 T cell receptor beta chains sequenced from a single sample in a study of CD8+ T cells in alopecia areata. Extracted RNA was reverse transcribed, and the resulting cDNA served as sequencing template. Libraries were prepared by immunoSEQ multiplex PCR; TCRdb keeps only in-frame clonotypes and omits some of them. The sample lists 150,000 or so clones, roughly nine tenths seen once, with roughly 13% in the top ten. Stated treatment: oral pan-JAK inhibitor, 5-10 mg twice daily. The source was CD8+ T cells sorted from blood, collected at week 4, from a patient treated with tofacitinib. The receptors here all came from a human donor with alopecia areata.

The chain couples TRBV29-1 to TRBJ2-2; no clear D. The germline V gene has CDR1 SQVTM and CDR2 ANQGSEA. Trimming stripped 3 bases from V and 5 bases from J, with 4 bases between. CDR3 length equals 11 residues. CDR3 in amino acids: CSVDATGELFF. The CDR3 DNA reads TGCAGCGTTGACGCGACCGGGGAGCTGTTTTTT.

The rearrangement links TRBV7-9 to TRBJ2-5; the D call may be TRBD1 or TRBD2 (5 bases each). This CDR3 has 15 residues. Looked up from germline, CDR1 is SEHNR and CDR2 is FQNEAQ (reference sequence). Between the trimmed V and J ends, which lost 5 bases and 2 bases, there was a span of 15 bases. The CDR3 region is CASSLIEGPQETQYF. The CDR3 DNA reads as TGTGCCAGCAGCCTCATAGAGGGGCCTCAAGAGACCCAGTACTTC.

The V and J genes are TRBV29-1 and TRBJ2-7; D is possibly TRBD2 (5 bases). The CDR3 runs 12 residues. Trimming left V 3 bases short and J 7 bases short, with 13 bases between. The V gene's germline CDR1 is SQVTM and CDR2 ANQGSEA. Here the CDR3 reads CSVEGATREQYF. DNA of the CDR3: TGCAGCGTTGAGGGAGCGACTCGTGAGCAGTACTTC.

This clone appeared once. V and J are TRBV4-1 and TRBJ2-1; TRBD1 might be the D (6 bases). The V end was cut by 0 bases, the J end by 6 bases, with 12 bases between. CDR1 is MGHRA, CDR2 YSYEKL, per germline. The CDR3 spans 15 residues. CDR3 in DNA: TGCGCCAGCAGCCAAGATAGATCAGGGGCCAATGAGCAGTTCTTC. Its protein product is CASSQDRSGANEQFF.

The chain couples TRBV19 to TRBJ1-5, with D perhaps TRBD1 (6 bases). V gave up 4 bases and J gave up 5 bases, with 9 bases separating them. CDR1 and CDR2 (germline): LNHDA, SQIVND (reference sequence). The CDR3 consists of 13 residues. CDR3 sequence (DNA): TGTGCCAGTAGTAGGGACACTGATCAGCCCCAGCATTTT. As protein: CASSRDTDQPQHF.

J is TRBJ2-5 and V is TRBV13, with 10 nucleotides matching TRBD1. Trimming took 0 bases from V and 5 from J; bases not matched to a gene: 9. The CDR3 is 17 residues long. CDR1 is PRHDT, CDR2 FYEKMQ, per germline (reference sequence). CDR3 DNA sequence: TGTGCCAGCAGCTTAGGCACGGGACAGGGGATCGAGGAGACCCAGTACTTC. Protein sequence: CASSLGTGQGIEETQYF.

V gene TRBV20-1 combines with J gene TRBJ2-7; the D gene is possibly TRBD2 (5 bases). The CDR3 contains 11 residues. The germline gives CDR1 DFQATT, CDR2 SNEGSKA (reference sequence). The V and J ends lost 3 bases and 6 bases respectively, with 9 bases between them. The CDR3 DNA is TGCAGTGCTAGCGAGGGATTCGAGCAGTACTTC. Its protein is CSASEGFEQYF.

The chain employs TRBV4-1 and TRBJ2-7, with D perhaps assigned TRBD1 or TRBD2 (5 bases each). The CDR3 loop spans 14 amino acids. Trimming left V 5 bases short and J 2 bases short, with 13 bases between. Germline V CDR1 and CDR2: MGHRA, YSYEKL. The CDR3 bases are TGCGCCAGCAGCGCCCGGGACGGAGCCTACGAGCAGTACTTC. The encoded protein is CASSARDGAYEQYF.

This chain's CDR3 is CASGTSSYEQYF. As DNA, the CDR3 is TGTGCCTCCGGGACTAGCTCCTACGAGCAGTACTTC. The chain combines TRBV25-1 with TRBJ2-7; TRBD2 matches at 8 bases. Germline CDR1 is MGHDK and CDR2 is SYGVNS. The CDR3 totals 12 residues. V shed 11 bases, J shed 0 bases, and the junction held 3 bases outside the gene matches.

The chain couples TRBV25-1 to TRBJ1-2, with 9 bases that match TRBD1. From germline, CDR1 is MGHDK and CDR2 SYGVNS. The junction had 7 bases not matched to a gene; V was cut back by 2 bases and J by 6 bases. The CDR3 has 15 amino acids. The CDR3 sequence is CASSEIQGAVNGYTF. DNA of the CDR3: TGTGCCAGCAGTGAAATACAGGGGGCGGTCAATGGCTACACCTTC.

The rearrangement links TRBV2 to TRBJ2-7, with 7 bases fitting TRBD1. The J segment lost 2 bases and the V segment lost 6 bases, leaving 7 bases of the junction unmatched. The CDR3 loop spans 14 amino acids. From germline, CDR1 is SNHLY and CDR2 FYNNEI. CDR3 in DNA: TGTGCCAGCAGAGGGTTCCAGGGGGCCTACGAGCAGTACTTC. Its protein is CASRGFQGAYEQYF.

The chain recombines TRBV11-2 with TRBJ2-5; 9 positions agree with TRBD2. The end of the DNA fits TRBJ2-7 better, so the J call may be wrong. Germline values: CDR1 SGHAT, CDR2 FQNNGV. There are 13 residues in the CDR3. CDR3 residues: CASSSGTSHEQYF. The CDR3 coding sequence is TGTGCCAGCAGCTCCGGGACTAGCCACGAGCAGTACTTC.

This chain joins TRBV7-2 and TRBJ2-7, with D unclear. This CDR3 has 13 residues. V lost 5 bases and J lost 4, with 12 bases in between. In germline, CDR1 is SGHTA, CDR2 FQGNSA. CDR3 sequence: CASSGYAGYEQYF. The DNA for the CDR3 is TGTGCCAGCAGCGGATACGCCGGGTACGAGCAGTACTTC.

The V and J genes are TRBV19 and TRBJ1-5, with TRBD1 as a possible D gene (5 bases). This CDR3 comprises 17 residues. The germline CDR1 and CDR2 sequences are LNHDA and SQIVND (reference sequence). Trimming took off 4 bases at V and 2 bases at J, with 18 bases between the two ends. In nucleotides, the CDR3 is TGTGCCAGTAGTACCCTGGGTGAGGGACCGGGCAATCAGCCCCAGCATTTT. Translating gives CASSTLGEGPGNQPQHF.

The gene calls are TRBV7-2 and TRBJ1-1; D gene uncertain. V gave up 5 bases and J gave up 1 base, with 8 bases separating them. The CDR3 spans 13 residues. The germline gives CDR1 SGHTA, CDR2 FQGNSA. CDR3 in amino acids: CASSLYTNTEAFF. Written as DNA, the CDR3 is TGTGCCAGCAGCCTGTACACGAACACTGAAGCTTTCTTT.

This clone was observed a few times. At one end, the junction sequence differs from germline, possibly due to a read error. The chain links TRBV6-1 to TRBJ2-7; D might be TRBD1 (5 bases). The CDR3 length is 15 residues. CDR1 MNHNS and CDR2 SASEGT come from the germline V gene. The CDR3: CASTEGAGHSYEQYF. For the CDR3, the DNA is TGTGCCAGCACTGAAGGCGCAGGGCACTCCTACGAGCAGTACTTC.

The chain joins TRBV29-1 to TRBJ2-5, with D perhaps matching TRBD1 or TRBD2 (5 bases each). The CDR3 covers 13 residues. Trimming took 6 bases from V and 1 from J, leaving 12 bases between them. Germline lookup yields CDR1 SQVTM and CDR2 ANQGSEA. For the CDR3, the DNA is TGCAGCGTGACCCCAGGGAGCCAAGAGACCCAGTACTTC. Its translation is CSVTPGSQETQYF. The full variable domain, its missing parts supplied by reference TRBV29-1 and TRBJ2-5, is SAVISQKPSRDICQRGTSLTIQCQVDSQVTMMFWYRQQPGQSLTLIATANQGSEATYESGFVIDKFPISRPNLTFSTLTVSNMSPEDSSIYLCSVTPGSQETQYFGPGTRLLVL.

The rearrangement links TRBV6-6 to TRBJ1-2; D is unresolved. V shed 5 bases and J shed 3 bases, with 7 bases lying between them. Per germline, CDR1 MNHNY and CDR2 SVGAGI (reference sequence). The CDR3 has 12 residues. CDR3: CASSTGYYGYTF. The CDR3 DNA follows: TGTGCCAGCAGTACCGGTTACTATGGCTACACCTTC.